This TCR beta chain was captured in a study of blood T cell repertoires in COVID-19. Study as a whole: From T cells, B-cell-depleted T cells, or PBMCs came the material, which was cDNA or gDNA.

V shed 4 bases, J shed 8 bases, and the junction held 13 bases outside the gene matches. The CDR3 covers 16 residues. Study members were between about 18 and 90 years old and lived in around 24 US regions. The recovered donors of Cohort 3 showed two negative PCRs, clearance, or symptom resolution. Original data processing: From reference gene primer amplification, estimates of nucleated cell counts were derived. Measured with immunoSEQ multiplex PCR; TCRdb has only the in-frame clones, and not every one. V, J and clone size are taken as reported in that table, and D and trimming were inferred from the DNA itself. Counted here are fewer than 400,000 clones, approximately 90% occurring once; the ten biggest clones make up approximately 9%.

The genes are TRBV5-3 and TRBJ2-1; TRBD2 agrees at 9 bases. TRBV5-3 is reported as an ORF; its role is uncertain. The source material was PBMCs or T cells enriched from blood (not recorded which). The TCR originated in a woman younger than 30 who had recovered from COVID-19. CDR3 sequence reads: CARSLQRGAPRHEQFF. The CDR3 DNA follows: TGTGCCAGAAGCCTCCAGCGGGGGGCCCCTCGCCATGAGCAGTTCTTC.